Listed below are T cell receptor beta chains from one sample, sequenced in a study of blood T cell repertoires in COVID-19. Clones were read by immunoSEQ multiplex PCR, and TCRdb kept only the in-frame ones, dropping some. The sample contains approximately 70,000 clones, under 90% of which appear only once. Sequencing input: peripheral blood. The source of these receptors is a human donor in a cohort sampled during active COVID-19. The CDR3 runs from the conserved cysteine through the conserved F or W. Size values are once, few and many counts, or a class for expanded clones, and some rows have none.

TRBV18 | - | CASSPRTARYNEQFF
TRBV10-2 | once | CASSEIGGAQETQYF
TRBV9 | - | CASSVGRSTDTQYF
TRBV18 | once | CASSPEAAGELFF
TRBV4-3 | - | CASSQDLGGYEQFF
TRBV5-1 | - | CASILGEGSADTQYF
TRBV25-1 | - | CASSKTGVPYGYTF
TRBV11-2 | - | CASSAGTGVRETQYF
TRBV6-5 | - | CASGLDRGQETQYF
TRBV7-2 | - | CASSLGGAGETQYF
TRBV5-1 | - | CASSSGTGRDTQYF
TRBV15 | - | CATSRHRDRGSIYEQFF
TRBV29-1 | - | CSVARPDRGRSNYGYTF
TRBV5-6 | - | CASSPLGTAYTGELFF
TRBV20-1 | - | CSAKTNNEQYF
TRBV3-1/TRBV3-2 | once | CASSGGSYEQYF
TRBV9 | - | CASSVIPGLTNEQFF
TRBV5-1 | once | CASSLNGQGNTGELFF
TRBV10-3 | - | CAISESQGGKNIQYF
TRBV9 | few | CASSAQGYEQYF
TRBV24-1 | - | CATSDSRGQGGAFF
TRBV5-1 | - | CASSLNPGQGSYEQYF
TRBV19 | - | CASSIGRGNTEAFF
TRBV4-2 | few | CASSQEGAVNTDTQYF
TRBV3-1/TRBV3-2 | - | CASAKDKRADTQYF
TRBV18 | - | CASSPRWDYENSPLHF
TRBV13 | - | CASSLGRGSGNTIYF
TRBV11-1 | - | CASKRGRGQEAGELFF
TRBV5-1 | - | CASSPIQTDRSGAFF
TRBV28 | - | CASSLKGRLTGELFF
TRBV27 | - | CASSLAGGAFSSNEQFF